A single sample gave rise to the 18 T cell receptor beta chains below, sequenced in a study of blood T cells in healthy people across ages. A second PCR of about 7 to 12 cycles used a sample-barcoded 5' primer and a J-beta primer mix. TCRdb analysed the 5' RACE reads with MiXCR anew, one entry per CDR3 protein. The table has approximately 800,000 distinct CDR3 sequences, roughly three fifths seen once. The sample consisted of blood. The receptors originated from a man in his forties in good health.

The gene calls are TRBV24-1 and TRBJ1-5; D is ambiguous. This CDR3 is 12 amino acids long. CDR1 is KGHDR and CDR2 is SFDVKD in the germline V gene. The ends were cut back, 3 bases at V and 8 bases at J, with 7 bases in the middle. The CDR3 loop reads CATSDLTEPQHF. The DNA for the CDR3 is TGTGCCACCAGTGATCTCACGGAGCCCCAGCATTTT.

This clonotype came up a few times. The chain couples TRBV7-3 to TRBJ2-5; tentative D call: TRBD2 (5 bases). The end of the DNA aligns better with TRBJ2-7, so the J call may be wrong. CDR3 length equals 12 residues. Germline loops: CDR1 SGHTA, CDR2 FQGTGA. The CDR3 sequence is CASSTPGDEQYF. Here the CDR3 DNA reads TGTGCCAGCAGCACACCCGGGGACGAGCAGTACTTC.

This clonotype was detected once. The V gene is TRBV11-2, the J gene TRBJ2-1; 9 nucleotides line up with TRBD2. The germline V gene encodes CDR1 SGHAT and CDR2 FQNNGV. The CDR3 spans 16 residues. After removal of 6 bases from V and 4 bases from J, the junction contained 10 bases not matched to a gene. In DNA form, the CDR3 reads TGTGCCAGCAGACCACGTCCGGGACTAGCTTACAATGAGCAGTTCTTC. This gives the protein CASRPRPGLAYNEQFF.

This clonotype was observed a few times. The chain carries TRBV28 and TRBJ2-7, with 10 bases identical to TRBD1. Germline V gives CDR1 MDHEN, CDR2 SYDVKM. CDR3 length equals 15 residues. V lost 5 bases to trimming and J lost 6 bases; unmatched junction nucleotides: 10. CDR3 loop: CASSQLTGGIIEQYF. The CDR3 coding sequence is TGTGCCAGCAGTCAGCTGACAGGGGGCATCATCGAGCAGTACTTC.

This chain uses TRBV12-3 or TRBV12-4 with TRBJ1-5; the D is unclear. The V end lost 7 bases, the J end lost 6 bases, and 13 bases lay between the germline ends. The CDR3 spans 13 residues. The CDR3 region has the DNA TGTGCCAGCAATCGGGGTGGTGGTCAGCCCCAGCATTTT. Protein: CASNRGGGQPQHF.

This clonotype was observed a handful of times. V is TRBV28 and J is TRBJ2-7; the D gene is possibly TRBD1 (5 bases). Germline CDR1 MDHEN, CDR2 SYDVKM. The CDR3 runs 14 residues. Trimming cost V 9 bases and J 2 bases, with 17 bases left between them. CDR3 nucleotides: TGTGCCAGTCAGGGCGTAAGAGAAACCTACGAGCAGTACTTC. It specifies CASQGVRETYEQYF.

The J gene is TRBJ2-5, the V gene TRBV7-6; perhaps TRBD2 as D (6 bases). From germline, CDR1 is SGHVS and CDR2 FNYEAQ. The CDR3 length is 15 residues. V lost 2 bases and J lost 1, with 11 bases in between. The CDR3: CASSLTGTLQETQYF. The CDR3 region has the DNA TGTGCCAGCAGCTTAACGGGGACTCTCCAAGAGACCCAGTACTTC.

This clonotype has ten or more counts. The genes are TRBV20-1 and TRBJ2-1; 7 bases agree with TRBD2. The CDR3 spans 16 residues. Per germline, CDR1 DFQATT and CDR2 SNEGSKA (reference sequence). The junction had 13 bases not matched to a gene; V was cut back by 1 base and J by 7 bases. The CDR3 DNA reads TGCAGTGCTAGAGTGCTGATCTCGCGGGAGACGAATGAGCAGTTCTTC. It is translated as CSARVLISRETNEQFF.

This rearrangement joins TRBV4-1 to TRBJ2-2; the match to TRBD2 covers 7 bases. The CDR3 has 15 residues. Trimming took 8 bases from V and 1 from J; bases not matched to a gene: 7. CDR1 MGHRA and CDR2 YSYEKL come from the germline V gene. The CDR3 bases are TGCGCCAGCGGTGCGGGAGTCTTGAACACCGGGGAGCTGTTTTTT. This gives the protein CASGAGVLNTGELFF.

This chain uses TRBV11-3 with TRBJ2-2, with TRBD2 matching over 11 bases. CDR1 and CDR2 from the germline V gene are SGHNT and YENEEA. This CDR3 is built from 16 residues. J gave up 6 bases and V 2 bases, and 5 bases lay outside the gene matches. The CDR3, as DNA: TGTGCCAGCAGCTTACTAGCGGGAGGAGGAGCCGGGGAGCTGTTTTTT. Amino acid sequence: CASSLLAGGGAGELFF. Together with reference TRBV11-3 and TRBJ2-2, the CDR3 gives the full variable domain: EAGVVQSPRYKIIEKKQPVAFWCNPISGHNTLYWYLQNLGQGPELLIRYENEEAVDDSQLPKDRFSAERLKGVDSTLKIQPAELGDSAVYLCASSLLAGGGAGELFFGEGSRLTVL.

This rearrangement joins TRBV18 to TRBJ1-2; maybe TRBD1 (5 bases). Trimming cost V 8 bases and J 3 bases, with 13 bases left between them. Germline V gives CDR1 KGHSH, CDR2 LQKENI. The CDR3 contains 13 residues. The CDR3 region is CASAGLKDYGYTF. CDR3 in DNA: TGTGCCAGCGCAGGGCTTAAGGACTATGGCTACACCTTC.

The V call is TRBV7-2, the J call TRBJ1-1; D possibly corresponds to TRBD1 (5 bases). Germline lookup yields CDR1 SGHTA and CDR2 FQGNSA. Trimming took 3 bases from V and 1 from J, leaving 9 bases between them. The CDR3 is made up of 14 amino acids. This chain's CDR3 is CASSLGLWNTEAFF. The DNA for the CDR3 is TGTGCCAGCAGCTTGGGACTTTGGAACACTGAAGCTTTCTTT.

The rearrangement joins TRBV10-3 to TRBJ1-6; D not resolved. Germline CDR1 is ENHRY and CDR2 is SYGVKD. This CDR3 is built from 15 residues. V shed 5 bases and J shed 1 base, with 9 bases lying between them. The CDR3: CAISLEVSYNSPLHF. Written as DNA, the CDR3 is TGTGCCATCAGTCTCGAAGTATCCTATAATTCACCCCTCCACTTT.

The chain combines TRBV10-3 with TRBJ2-3; 10 bases are a match to TRBD1. The trim removed 11 bases at V and 3 bases at J, leaving 11 bases unmatched. The germline gives CDR1 ENHRY, CDR2 SYGVKD. This CDR3 is built from 15 residues. The CDR3 is CASSPGQGQTDTQYF. CDR3 coding DNA: TGTGCCTCAAGTCCGGGACAGGGGCAAACAGATACGCAGTATTTT.

The chain joins TRBV25-1 to TRBJ1-4; D unclear. The CDR3 loop spans 11 amino acids. Germline values: CDR1 MGHDK, CDR2 SYGVNS. V was clipped by 2 bases and J by 10 bases, with 5 bases between them. CDR3 region: CASSEGVKLFF. The DNA of the CDR3 is TGTGCCAGCAGTGAAGGTGTAAAACTGTTTTTT.

This chain connects TRBV28 to TRBJ2-3; D not resolved. CDR3 length: 12 residues. Germline CDR1 MDHEN, CDR2 SYDVKM. Trimming cost V 5 bases and J 2 bases, with 5 bases left between them. The CDR3 DNA is TGTGCCAGCAGTGGGGTCACAGATACGCAGTATTTT. Protein product: CASSGVTDTQYF.

This clonotype has a single count. V and J are TRBV11-2 and TRBJ2-4; 7 nucleotides align to TRBD1. Germline lookup yields CDR1 SGHAT and CDR2 FQNNGV. V lost 1 base and J lost 4; bases outside the gene matches: 4. This CDR3 comprises 15 residues. The CDR3 DNA reads as TGTGCCAGCAGCTTAGTAGGGGGCCTAAAAAACATTCAGTACTTC. Its translation is CASSLVGGLKNIQYF.

This chain joins TRBV9 and TRBJ2-3; tentative D call: TRBD2 (6 bases). Trimming took 1 base from V and 14 from J, leaving 14 bases between them. The CDR3 is 12 amino acids. CDR1 and CDR2 (germline): SGDLS, YYNGEE. The CDR3 sequence is CASSVPGLHPYF. CDR3 nucleotide sequence: TGTGCCAGCAGCGTACCGGGACTCCATCCGTATTTT.